The T cell receptor (beta chain) described here comes from a study of blood T cell repertoires in COVID-19. Study context: T cells, B-cell-depleted T cells, or PBMCs supplied cDNA or gDNA.

The data were produced by immunoSEQ multiplex PCR, yet TCRdb's version contains in-frame clones alone and is incomplete. The sample records roughly 250,000 clones, roughly 84% being singletons. This clone was seen just once. This CDR3 is 17 amino acids long. The germline V gene encodes CDR1 MDHEN and CDR2 SYDVKM. V trimming: 6 bases; J trimming: 0 bases; junction bases outside the gene matches: 9. This TCR came from a human donor with COVID-19, enrolled during active disease. The donor label of this sample is uncertain. The chain joins TRBV28 to TRBJ1-5; 9 bases map to TRBD1. The material sequenced was peripheral blood. CDR3 sequence: CASSRHRGLGSNQPQHF. The CDR3 DNA follows: TGTGCCAGCAGCCGCCACAGGGGGCTCGGTAGCAATCAGCCCCAGCATTTT.